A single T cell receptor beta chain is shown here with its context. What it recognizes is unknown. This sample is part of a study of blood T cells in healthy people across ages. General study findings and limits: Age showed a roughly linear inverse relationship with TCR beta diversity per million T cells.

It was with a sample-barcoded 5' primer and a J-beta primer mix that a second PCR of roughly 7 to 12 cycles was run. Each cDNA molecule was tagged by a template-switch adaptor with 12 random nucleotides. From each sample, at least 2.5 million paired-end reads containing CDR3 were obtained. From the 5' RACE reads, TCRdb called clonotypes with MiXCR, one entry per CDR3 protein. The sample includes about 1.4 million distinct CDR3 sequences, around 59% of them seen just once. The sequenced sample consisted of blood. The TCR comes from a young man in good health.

The CDR3 sequence is CAINPTGEEGKLFF. Here the CDR3 DNA reads TGTGCCATCAATCCGACAGGGGAGGAGGGAAAACTGTTTTTT. The chain uses TRBV10-3 and TRBJ1-4; 8 bases map to TRBD1. The CDR3 has 14 amino acids. CDR1 is ENHRY and CDR2 is SYGVKD in the germline V gene. V gave up 7 bases and J gave up 10 bases; unmatched junction bases: 11.